This T cell receptor beta chain was found in a study of T cells in Graves' hyperthyroidism and ophthalmopathy. Notes on the study in general: Using 13 V-J features, a model discriminated ophthalmopathy from stable hyperthyroidism.

This clonotype was counted a single time. Its antigen is not known. There were TCR beta CDR3 regions amplified from RNA transcripts. First-round RT-PCR targeting the TCR CDR3 was performed with the HTBI primer set. TCRdb re-called the multiplex PCR reads through MiXCR, storing one row per CDR3 protein. The data hold around 800,000 distinct CDR3 sequences, with over 35% observed a single time. The CDR3 is 12 residues long. V lost 6 bases to trimming and J lost 4 bases, with 10 bases between them. Per the germline V gene, CDR1 is SQVTM and CDR2 is ANQGSEA. Hyperthyroidism of Graves' type that showed no ophthalmopathy progression within 18 months was stable. Hyperthyroidism patients were newly diagnosed, had disease duration under 2 months, and were aged 18 to 65 years. Extraction of PBMCs used roughly 9.3 ml of fresh peripheral blood.

Sequenced input: blood. The V and J genes are TRBV29-1 and TRBJ1-3; possibly TRBD1 for D (6 bases). The source is a man aged 18 to 35 with Graves' hyperthyroidism. CDR3 loop: CSVPGTGNTIYF. The CDR3 nucleotides are TGCAGCGTCCCCGGGACAGGAAACACCATATATTTT.